The rows below give T cell receptor beta chains drawn from one sample of a study of Graves' ophthalmopathy and Graves' hyperthyroidism. TCRdb ran MiXCR on the multiplex PCR reads and lists one entry per CDR3 protein. Of a few hundred thousand distinct CDR3 sequences detected, roughly a sixth appear once; the ten largest clones hold roughly 2.4%. The material sequenced was peripheral blood. The source of these receptors is an adult woman with stable Graves' hyperthyroidism. Each CDR3 is given with its conserved first and last residue.

v_gene	j_gene	CDR3aa
TRBV11-2	TRBJ2-7	CASSTAGLGRSYEQYF
TRBV7-6	TRBJ2-5	CASSTGQEETQYF
TRBV4-1	TRBJ2-4	CASSHREGGLSAKNIQYF
TRBV6-1	TRBJ1-5	CASSEQYSRLQPQHF
TRBV27	TRBJ1-2	CASSLSAGANYGYTF
TRBV20-1	TRBJ2-7	CSASRDFGGEQYF
TRBV4-1	TRBJ1-2	CASSQDDRGWVGYTF
TRBV6-4	TRBJ1-1	CASSTGTGGPSLAEAFF
TRBV4-3	TRBJ1-1	CASSQDVSTMNTEAFF
TRBV19	TRBJ1-1	CASGRQGFGEAFF
TRBV28	TRBJ1-1	CASSSLGRTGTTEAFF
TRBV7-2	TRBJ2-5	CASSYTSGVLETQYF
TRBV11-1	TRBJ2-2	CASSSTRGSDTGELFF
TRBV24-1	TRBJ2-7	CATSEGTKNYEQYF
TRBV29-1	TRBJ2-7	CSVELKGQQYF
TRBV9	TRBJ1-1	CASTPRGVPNTEAFF
TRBV11-2	TRBJ1-6	CASSSGAGSINSPLHF
TRBV30	TRBJ2-2	CAWSPLTSGRDTGELFF
TRBV25-1	TRBJ2-5	CASSEDRGRVQETQYF
TRBV28	TRBJ2-5	CASSLLGETQYF
TRBV5-1	TRBJ2-4	CASSKAAGNIQYF
TRBV5-1	TRBJ2-7	CASSLAQGWNEQYF
TRBV18	TRBJ1-1	CASSATGDTEAFF
TRBV28	TRBJ1-5	CASSLRQDSNQPQHF
TRBV19	TRBJ2-6	CATGAGETSGANVLTF
TRBV20-1	TRBJ1-5	CSATRVGRNQPQHF
TRBV16	TRBJ2-7	CASSQSGRVYEQYF
TRBV30	TRBJ1-2	CAWSVPRTGLSGYTF
TRBV15	TRBJ2-2	CATSRGFAGELFF
TRBV7-6	TRBJ1-6	CASSPRRYNSPLHF
TRBV9	TRBJ2-7	CASSVGLGGDTYEQYF
TRBV20-1	TRBJ2-7	CSARDTGTGPYEQYF
TRBV6-2/TRBV6-3	TRBJ2-7	CASSYSKGASEQYF
TRBV12-3/TRBV12-4	TRBJ2-5	CASSRGGTGKETQYF
TRBV30	TRBJ2-2	CAWSVWDRGNIGELFF
TRBV15	TRBJ2-5	CATQTGSLETQYF
TRBV10-2	TRBJ2-7	CASSRDITGEQYF
TRBV28	TRBJ1-1	CASTGGMNTEAFF
TRBV27	TRBJ2-7	CASSLYPGLEQYF
TRBV2	TRBJ2-2	CASSEGFTGELFF
TRBV30	TRBJ1-5	CAWSAGENQPQHF
TRBV29-1	TRBJ2-5	CSVFHQYQETQYF
TRBV12-3/TRBV12-4	TRBJ2-5	CASVRDRGRETQYF
TRBV15	TRBJ1-3	CATSSLIGRGRKSSGNTIYF
TRBV28	TRBJ1-5	CASSRRIRDRGWGNQPQHF
TRBV29-1	TRBJ2-2	CSGAASGELFF
TRBV14	TRBJ2-7	CASSQEPPMQRSTYEQYF
TRBV12-3/TRBV12-4	TRBJ2-5	CASSGTGVGETQYF
TRBV6-1	TRBJ2-5	CASSAWGSETQYF